A single sample gave rise to the 2 T cell receptor beta chains below, sequenced in a study of cytomegalovirus exposure and HLA in healthy donors. The PCR ran on 60 Vbeta and 13 Jbeta primers. Assay used: immunoSEQ multiplex PCR; TCRdb lists only in-frame clones, some missing. The repertoire includes about 200,000 clones, 65% to 90% of them detected once, and around 0.34% sits in the top ten. The specimen was PBMCs. Source of these receptors: a woman in her thirties in good health and CMV-seronegative.

This clone appeared once. The gene calls are TRBV5-1 and TRBJ2-3; 9 bases line up with TRBD1. The junction had 14 bases not matched to a gene; V was cut back by 2 bases and J by 1 base. The CDR3 has 19 residues. Germline V gene lookup returns CDR1 SGHRS and CDR2 YFSETQ. CDR3 protein: CASSFTGTGIGGGTDTQYF. The CDR3 nucleotides are TGCGCCAGCAGCTTCACCGGGACAGGGATAGGAGGCGGCACAGATACGCAGTATTTT.

The chain links TRBV11-2 to TRBJ2-1; 7 bases are a match to TRBD2. V lost 5 bases, J lost 1 base, and 8 bases stayed unmatched. The length of the CDR3 is 16 residues. CDR1 SGHAT and CDR2 FQNNGV come from the germline V gene. This CDR3 is CASSRTGRESYNEQFF. DNA for the CDR3: TGTGCCAGCAGCCGCACTGGGAGGGAATCCTACAATGAGCAGTTCTTC. Using reference TRBV11-2 and TRBJ2-1 for the parts outside the CDR3, the full variable domain is EAGVAQSPRYKIIEKRQSVAFWCNPISGHATLYWYQQILGQGPKLLIQFQNNGVVDDSQLPKDRFSAERLKGVDSTLKIQPAKLEDSAVYLCASSRTGRESYNEQFFGPGTRLTVL.